The source of this T cell receptor (beta chain) is a study of blood T cell repertoires in COVID-19. Background on the study: Some COVID-19 samples were acute and others convalescent; all came from the United States, Italy and Spain. The cDNA or gDNA used as material had been derived from T cells, B-cell-depleted T cells, or PBMCs.

Original processing notes: Quantification of nucleated cells was approximated via reference gene primer amplification. Here immunoSEQ multiplex PCR was the method, and the copy in TCRdb shows in-frame clones only, minus some. That table is the source of V, J and clone size, and D and trimming were worked out from the DNA. The repertoire holds approximately 230,000 clones, with 83% as singletons. This clone was counted once. The V gene's germline CDR1 is MNHNS and CDR2 SASEGT. V lost 0 bases to trimming and J lost 0 bases, with 8 bases between them. This CDR3 region has 15 residues. Source material: peripheral blood. The receptor was derived from a man aged 80 or over with acute or convalescent COVID-19. The genes are TRBV6-1 and TRBJ1-2; D uncertain. The CDR3 sequence is CASSEAEGSNYGYTF. The CDR3 region has the DNA TGTGCCAGCAGTGAAGCGGAGGGCTCTAACTATGGCTACACCTTC.